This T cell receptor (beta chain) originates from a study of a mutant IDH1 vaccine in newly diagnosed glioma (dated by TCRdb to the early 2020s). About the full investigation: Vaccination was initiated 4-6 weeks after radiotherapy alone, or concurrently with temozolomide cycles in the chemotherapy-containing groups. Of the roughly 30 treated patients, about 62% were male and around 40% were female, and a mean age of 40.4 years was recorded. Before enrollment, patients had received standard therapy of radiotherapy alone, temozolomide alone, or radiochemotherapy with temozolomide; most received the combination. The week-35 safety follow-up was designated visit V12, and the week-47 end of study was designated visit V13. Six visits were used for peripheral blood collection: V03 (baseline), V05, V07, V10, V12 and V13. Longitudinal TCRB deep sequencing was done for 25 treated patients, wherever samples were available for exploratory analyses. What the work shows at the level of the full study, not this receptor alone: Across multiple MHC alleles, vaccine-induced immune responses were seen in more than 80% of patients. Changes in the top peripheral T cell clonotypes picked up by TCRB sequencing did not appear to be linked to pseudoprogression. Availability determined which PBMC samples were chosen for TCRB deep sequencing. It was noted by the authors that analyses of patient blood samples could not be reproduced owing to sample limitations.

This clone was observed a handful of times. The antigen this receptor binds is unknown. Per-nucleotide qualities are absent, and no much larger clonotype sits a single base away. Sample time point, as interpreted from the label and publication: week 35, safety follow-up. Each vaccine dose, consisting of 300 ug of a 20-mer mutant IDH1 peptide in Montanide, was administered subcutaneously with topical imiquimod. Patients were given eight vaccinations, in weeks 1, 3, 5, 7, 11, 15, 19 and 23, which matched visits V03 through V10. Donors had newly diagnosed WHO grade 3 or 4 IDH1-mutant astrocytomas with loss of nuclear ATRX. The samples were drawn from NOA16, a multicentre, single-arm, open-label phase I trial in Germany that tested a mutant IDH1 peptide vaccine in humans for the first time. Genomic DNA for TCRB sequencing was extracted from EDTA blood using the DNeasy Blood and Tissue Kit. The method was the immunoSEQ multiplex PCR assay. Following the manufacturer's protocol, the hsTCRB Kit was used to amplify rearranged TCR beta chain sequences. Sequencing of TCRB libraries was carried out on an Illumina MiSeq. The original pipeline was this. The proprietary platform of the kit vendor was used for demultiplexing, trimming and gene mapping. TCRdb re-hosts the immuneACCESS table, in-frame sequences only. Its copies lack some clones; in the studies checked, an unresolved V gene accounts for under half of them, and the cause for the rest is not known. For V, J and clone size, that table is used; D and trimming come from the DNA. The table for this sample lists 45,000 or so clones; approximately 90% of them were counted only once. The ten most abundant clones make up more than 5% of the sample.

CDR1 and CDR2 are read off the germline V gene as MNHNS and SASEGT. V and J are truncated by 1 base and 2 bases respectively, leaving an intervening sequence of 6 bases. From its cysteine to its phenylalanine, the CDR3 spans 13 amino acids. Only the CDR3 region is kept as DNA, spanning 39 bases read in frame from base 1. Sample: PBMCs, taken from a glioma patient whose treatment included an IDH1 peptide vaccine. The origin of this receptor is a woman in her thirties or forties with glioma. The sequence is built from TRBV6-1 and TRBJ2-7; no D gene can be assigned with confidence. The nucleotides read TGTGCCAGCAGTGAAGGACTCACCTACGAGCAGTACTTC. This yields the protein CASSEGLTYEQYF.